The 17 T cell receptor beta chains below were found in one sample sequenced in a study of T cells in Graves' hyperthyroidism and ophthalmopathy. RNA transcripts provided the source from which TCR beta CDR3 regions were amplified. The HTBI primer set served for first-round RT-PCR of the TCR CDR3. TCRdb re-derived calls from the multiplex PCR reads in MiXCR, one entry per CDR3 protein. Of 450,000 to 600,000 distinct CDR3 sequences in the sample, 13% to 15% were seen once. What was sequenced was blood. Receptors originate from a woman aged 40 to 50 with Graves' hyperthyroidism.

The chain carries TRBV12-3 or TRBV12-4 and TRBJ2-7; 11 bases align to TRBD2. With V trimmed by 4 bases and J by 0 bases, 8 bases remained unmatched. The CDR3 spans 17 residues. The CDR3 protein is CASSSPPGTSGSYEQYF. CDR3 coding DNA: TGTGCCAGCAGTTCGCCCCCCGGGACTAGCGGCTCCTACGAGCAGTACTTC.

The gene calls are TRBV7-2 and TRBJ2-7; 9 nucleotides agree with TRBD2. Trimming removed 0 bases from V and 4 bases from J; junction bases left unmatched: 7. Per the germline V gene, CDR1 is SGHTA and CDR2 is FQGNSA. There are 16 residues in the CDR3. CDR3 protein: CASSLAGRGGLYEQYF. DNA of the CDR3: TGTGCCAGCAGCTTAGCGGGGCGGGGGGGCCTTTACGAGCAGTACTTC. Full variable domain (rest looked up from reference TRBV7-2 and TRBJ2-7): GAGVSQSPSNKVTEKGKDVELRCDPISGHTALYWYRQSLGQGLEFLIYFQGNSAPDKSGLPSDRFSAERTGGSVSTLTIQRTQQEDSAVYLCASSLAGRGGLYEQYFGPGTRLTVT.

This clonotype was seen at least ten times. The V call is TRBV28, the J call TRBJ1-5; 7 bases agree with TRBD1. Trimming at V came to 6 bases and at J to 5 bases, leaving 7 bases not matched to a gene. CDR3 length equals 14 residues. CDR1 MDHEN and CDR2 SYDVKM come from the germline V gene. The CDR3 protein is CASSSGQEDQPQHF. The CDR3 bases are TGTGCCAGCAGCAGCGGACAGGAGGATCAGCCCCAGCATTTT.

As regards this clonotype: With a much larger clone just one base away, this may be a read error. The V call is TRBV6-1, the J call TRBJ2-7; the match to TRBD2 covers 8 bases. The germline CDR1 and CDR2 sequences are MNHNS and SASEGT. The length of the CDR3 is 15 residues. The J segment lost 3 bases and the V segment lost 5 bases, leaving 9 bases of the junction unmatched. CDR3 loop: CASSIYSGIYYEQYF. CDR3 sequence (DNA): TGTGCCAGCAGTATATATAGCGGGATCTACTACGAGCAGTACTTC.

The chain employs TRBV3-1 and TRBJ2-7, with TRBD1 matching over 11 bases. CDR1 is LGHDT, CDR2 YNNKEL, per germline (reference sequence). The CDR3 is made up of 15 amino acids. Trimming took 6 bases from V and 4 from J; bases not matched to a gene: 8. The CDR3 loop reads CASRPGTGGNYEQYF. CDR3 coding DNA: TGTGCCAGCAGACCCGGGACAGGGGGAAATTACGAGCAGTACTTC.

This clonotype was recorded at least ten times. The junction and the germline gene differ at one end; a read error may be behind it. The chain carries TRBV7-3 and TRBJ1-1, with no clear D. CDR1 is SGHTA, CDR2 FQGTGA, per germline. CDR3 size: 13 residues. The CDR3 reads CASSLQANSEAFF. The CDR3 DNA is TGTGCCAGCAGCTTACAGGCGAACTCTGAAGCTTTCTTT.

This clonotype came up many times. This chain connects TRBV20-1 to TRBJ2-7, with TRBD2 as a possible D gene (6 bases). The CDR3 runs 14 residues. Germline loops: CDR1 DFQATT, CDR2 SNEGSKA (reference sequence). V dropped 6 bases and J dropped 2 bases, with 17 bases sitting between them. CDR3 loop: CSAKLLASPYEQYF. DNA of the CDR3: TGCAGTGCCAAACTACTAGCTAGTCCCTACGAGCAGTACTTC.

There are many counts of this clonotype. This sequence joins TRBV5-1 and TRBJ2-1; no clear D gene. The V gene lost 0 bases and the J gene lost 6 bases, with 7 bases spanning the gap. CDR1 is SGHRS, CDR2 YFSETQ, per germline. There are 13 residues in the CDR3. The CDR3 DNA reads as TGCGCCAGCAGCTTGGACACCATCAATGAGCAGTTCTTC. Its translation is CASSLDTINEQFF.

The table lists this clonotype with many counts. This chain joins TRBV2 and TRBJ1-4, with TRBD1 as a possible D gene (6 bases). V was trimmed by 6 bases and J by 0 bases, leaving 8 bases between them. This CDR3 has 14 residues. The germline V gene encodes CDR1 SNHLY and CDR2 FYNNEI. The CDR3 DNA is TGTGCCAGCAGCCAGGGGTCAACTAATGAAAAACTGTTTTTT. Translating it yields CASSQGSTNEKLFF.

This clonotype was observed a single time. The chain is built from TRBV6-2 or TRBV6-3 and TRBJ1-4; 8 positions agree with TRBD1. The CDR3 has 16 amino acids. The trim removed 8 bases at V and 0 bases at J, leaving 8 bases unmatched. CDR1 MNHEY and CDR2 SVGEGT come from the germline V gene. CDR3 DNA: TGTGCCAGCGAGACAGGGGAAGGAACAACTAATGAAAAACTGTTTTTT. This sequence encodes CASETGEGTTNEKLFF.

This clonotype was picked up many times. The chain combines TRBV5-1 with TRBJ2-1; D possibly corresponds to TRBD1 (5 bases). The V and J ends lost 5 bases and 3 bases respectively, with 9 bases between them. CDR1 is SGHRS and CDR2 is YFSETQ in the germline V gene. CDR3 size: 13 residues. Here the CDR3 DNA reads TGCGCCAGCAGTTTTGACAGCTACAATGAGCAGTTCTTC. It translates to CASSFDSYNEQFF.

This clonotype was found many times. V and J are TRBV3-1 and TRBJ1-6; TRBD1 matches 9 bases. The V gene end was trimmed by 4 bases and the J gene end by 8 bases; junction bases not matched to a gene: 3. Germline CDR1 and CDR2: LGHDT and YNNKEL (reference sequence). This CDR3 contains 14 residues. This chain's CDR3 is CASSPGQGHSPLHF. The CDR3 coding sequence is TGTGCCAGCAGCCCGGGACAGGGCCATTCACCCCTCCACTTT.

This clonotype was counted at least ten times. The chain couples TRBV12-5 to TRBJ1-2; maybe TRBD1 (5 bases). With 0 bases removed from V and 3 bases from J, the gap between germline ends came to 26 bases. The CDR3 has 20 amino acids. Germline CDR1 reads LGHNT; CDR2 reads FRNRAP. The CDR3 region is CASGLVPRWDSAELDYGYTF. CDR3 nucleotide sequence: TGTGCTAGTGGTTTGGTCCCCCGGTGGGACTCTGCTGAGCTTGACTATGGCTACACCTTC.

As to this clonotype: Just one base apart from a much larger clone, this may be a read error. V usage is TRBV5-1 and J usage is TRBJ2-7; a possible D gene is TRBD2 (6 bases). The CDR3 consists of 16 residues. The ends were cut back, 0 bases at V and 2 bases at J, with 15 bases in the middle. Germline V gives CDR1 SGHRS, CDR2 YFSETQ. CDR3 residues: CASSLEQSGTAYEQYF. DNA of the CDR3: TGCGCCAGCAGCTTGGAACAATCCGGGACTGCCTACGAGCAGTACTTC.

This clonotype showed up many times. The chain carries TRBV28 and TRBJ2-5; no reliable D call. This CDR3 contains 12 residues. The germline V gene encodes CDR1 MDHEN and CDR2 SYDVKM. Trimming removed 7 bases at V and 5 bases at J, with 11 bases between. CDR3 protein: CASTSGEETQYF. As DNA, the CDR3 is TGTGCCAGCACTTCCGGCGAGGAGACCCAGTACTTC. The variable domain in full, with the rest retrieved from reference TRBV28 and TRBJ2-5, is DVKVTQSSRYLVKRTGEKVFLECVQDMDHENMFWYRQDPGLGLRLIYFSYDVKMKEKGDIPEGYSVSREKKERFSLILESASTNQTSMYLCASTSGEETQYFGPGTRLLVL.

This sequence joins TRBV28 and TRBJ2-1, with a possible D match to TRBD2 (6 bases). This CDR3 contains 11 residues. The germline CDR1 and CDR2 sequences are MDHEN and SYDVKM. Trimming pared 4 bases from V and 14 bases from J, leaving 12 bases between. Here the CDR3 DNA reads TGTGCCAGCAGTTGGAGAGGGGAGGAGTTCTTC. This sequence encodes CASSWRGEEFF. Full variable domain (rest looked up from reference TRBV28 and TRBJ2-1): DVKVTQSSRYLVKRTGEKVFLECVQDMDHENMFWYRQDPGLGLRLIYFSYDVKMKEKGDIPEGYSVSREKKERFSLILESASTNQTSMYLCASSWRGEEFFGPGTRLTVL.

This clonotype was recorded a few times. The rearrangement uses TRBV2 and TRBJ2-2; D is unclear. CDR1 and CDR2 (germline): SNHLY, FYNNEI. This CDR3 spans 15 amino acids. Trimming took off 7 bases at V and 5 bases at J, with 17 bases between the two ends. The CDR3 sequence is CASKESQSVTGELFF. CDR3 DNA: TGTGCCAGCAAGGAGTCGCAGAGTGTGACCGGGGAGCTGTTTTTT.